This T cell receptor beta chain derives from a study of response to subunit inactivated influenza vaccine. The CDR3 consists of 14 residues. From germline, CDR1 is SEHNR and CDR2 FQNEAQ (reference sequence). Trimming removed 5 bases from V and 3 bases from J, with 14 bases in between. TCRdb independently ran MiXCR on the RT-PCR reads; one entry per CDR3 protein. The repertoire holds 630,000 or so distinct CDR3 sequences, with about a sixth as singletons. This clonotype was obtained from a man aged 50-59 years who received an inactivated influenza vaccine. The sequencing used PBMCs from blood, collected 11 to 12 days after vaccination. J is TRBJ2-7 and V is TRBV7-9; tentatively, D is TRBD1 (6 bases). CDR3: CASSPRQAHYEQYF. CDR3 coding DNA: TGTGCCAGCAGCCCGAGACAGGCTCACTACGAGCAGTACTTC.